This T cell receptor (beta chain) was sequenced in a study of blood T cell repertoires in COVID-19. The CDR3 is 16 residues long. J lost 0 bases, V lost 5 bases, and 9 bases had no gene match. From germline, CDR1 is SQVTM and CDR2 ANQGSEA. The authors' processing: Scientists estimated how many nucleated cells there were by amplifying reference gene primers. TCRdb's copy holds only in-frame clones and misses some; the assay was immunoSEQ multiplex PCR. V and J calls plus clone size are reproduced from that table; the DNA served to infer D and trimming. The top ten clones hold 3.4% of a sample with 200,000 to 250,000 clones, around 80% of them seen once.

Sample: peripheral blood. This TCR was sampled from a young woman with acute or convalescent COVID-19. The chain uses TRBV29-1 and TRBJ1-2, with 10 bases matching TRBD1. The CDR3 DNA is TGCAGCGTTCACAGTACCGGGACAGGGGCTAACTATGGCTACACCTTC. Translated: CSVHSTGTGANYGYTF.